A single sample gave rise to the 18 T cell receptor beta chains below, sequenced in a study of blood T cell repertoires in COVID-19. Data came from immunoSEQ multiplex PCR; TCRdb stores just in-frame clones and leaves some out. The sample holds some 96,000 clones, 70% to 90% seen once. Input material: peripheral blood. Receptor source: a middle-aged man with active or convalescent COVID-19.

The chain is built from TRBV19 and TRBJ2-1; 7 nucleotides match TRBD2. CDR3 length: 17 residues. The ends lost 0 bases at V and 4 bases at J; junction bases unmatched: 9. In germline, CDR1 is LNHDA, CDR2 SQIVND (reference sequence). Here the CDR3 reads CASSIDRGYSGYNEQFF. The CDR3 DNA reads as TGTGCCAGTAGTATAGATCGGGGCTATAGCGGGTACAATGAGCAGTTCTTC. Full variable domain (rest looked up from reference TRBV19 and TRBJ2-1): DGGITQSPKYLFRKEGQNVTLSCEQNLNHDAMYWYRQDPGQGLRLIYYSQIVNDFQKGDIAEGYSVSREKKESFPLTVTSAQKNPTAFYLCASSIDRGYSGYNEQFFGPGTRLTVL.

The CDR3 is CASSPWTIQGVYNEQFF. Written as DNA, the CDR3 is TGTGCCAGCAGCCCTTGGACAATCCAAGGGGTTTACAATGAGCAGTTCTTC. This rearrangement joins TRBV4-2 to TRBJ2-1, with D tentatively TRBD1 (5 bases). CDR1 is LGHNA, CDR2 YNFKEQ, per germline. The CDR3 covers 17 residues. Trimming removed 4 bases from V and 4 bases from J, with 20 bases in between.

This chain links TRBV3-1 (or the pseudogene TRBV3-2) with TRBJ1-2, with TRBD1 matching 7 bases. The CDR3 sequence is 13 residues long. Germline lookup yields CDR1 LGHDT and CDR2 YNNKEL (reference sequence). The ends lost 3 bases at V and 5 bases at J; junction bases unmatched: 3. The CDR3 loop reads CASSQGTDYGYTF. The CDR3 DNA sequence: TGTGCCAGCAGCCAGGGGACAGATTATGGCTACACCTTC.

V gene TRBV2 combines with J gene TRBJ1-5; D perhaps matches TRBD1 (6 bases). Germline values: CDR1 SNHLY, CDR2 FYNNEI. This CDR3 is 15 amino acids long. Trimming took off 4 bases at V and 3 bases at J, with 13 bases between the two ends. The CDR3 region has the DNA TGTGCCAGCAGTGGGGGCGGGGGCCACAATCAGCCCCAGCATTTT. It codes for CASSGGGGHNQPQHF.

The chain joins TRBV11-2 to TRBJ2-7; 7 bases match TRBD1. Trimming cost V 5 bases and J 7 bases; bases outside gene matches: 14. Germline assignment: CDR1 SGHAT and CDR2 FQNNGV. This CDR3 comprises 15 residues. CDR3 nucleotide sequence: TGTGCCAGCAGCATTACCGGGACAGAGCAGAAAGAGCAGTACTTC. Its translation: CASSITGTEQKEQYF.

The chain combines TRBV19 with TRBJ2-7, with 10 bases fitting TRBD1. V lost 2 bases and J lost 1; bases outside the gene matches: 5. In germline, CDR1 is LNHDA, CDR2 SQIVND (reference sequence). The CDR3 sequence is 16 residues long. In DNA, the CDR3 is TGTGCCAGTAGTATACGACAGGGGGCTGGTTCCTACGAGCAGTACTTC. As protein: CASSIRQGAGSYEQYF.

The gene calls are TRBV27 and TRBJ2-2; TRBD2 is a possible D gene (5 bases). The CDR3 sequence is 14 residues long. Trimming left V 6 bases short and J 0 bases short, with 8 bases between. CDR1 and CDR2 (germline): MNHEY, SMNVEV (reference sequence). As DNA, the CDR3 is TGTGCCAGCAGCGTGACTACGAACACCGGGGAGCTGTTTTTT. Residues: CASSVTTNTGELFF.

The V and J genes are TRBV30 and TRBJ1-2; D is unclear. V lost 5 bases and J lost 8, with 12 bases in between. Germline-derived CDR1 and CDR2 are GTSNPN and SVGIG (reference sequence). This CDR3 has 11 amino acids. This CDR3 is CAWLQGEGYTF. DNA of the CDR3: TGTGCCTGGTTACAAGGAGAGGGCTACACCTTC.

The chain has TRBV3-1 (or the pseudogene TRBV3-2) and TRBJ2-5, with D perhaps TRBD2 (5 bases). Looked up from germline, CDR1 is LGHDT and CDR2 is YNNKEL (reference sequence). This CDR3 region has 13 residues. V lost 7 bases to trimming and J lost 2 bases, with 11 bases between them. DNA of the CDR3: TGTGCCAGCACCGGAGGCTTACAAGAGACCCAGTACTTC. Encoded protein: CASTGGLQETQYF.

The chain recombines TRBV5-1 with TRBJ1-4; D call uncertain. The CDR3 totals 14 residues. Per germline, CDR1 SGHRS and CDR2 YFSETQ. Between the trimmed V and J ends, which lost 2 bases and 7 bases, there was a span of 12 bases. CDR3 coding DNA: TGCGCCAGCAGCTTAGGAGAGACCGGTGAAAAACTGTTTTTT. This gives the protein CASSLGETGEKLFF.

This clone was counted only a few times. J is TRBJ1-1 and V is TRBV5-1, with D possibly matching TRBD1 (5 bases). V was trimmed by 0 bases and J by 2 bases, leaving 11 bases between them. The CDR3 length is 15 residues. Germline V gives CDR1 SGHRS, CDR2 YFSETQ. The CDR3 DNA reads as TGCGCCAGCAGCTTGGAATTAGGGACTAACACTGAAGCTTTCTTT. This sequence encodes CASSLELGTNTEAFF.

The table lists this clone with a few counts. This rearrangement joins TRBV27 to TRBJ2-7; D is ambiguous. The CDR3 spans 9 residues. Deletions cut 11 bases from V and 2 bases from J, with 4 bases between. Germline CDR1 reads MNHEY; CDR2 reads SMNVEV (reference sequence). CDR3 sequence reads: CALPYEQYF. The CDR3 DNA reads TGTGCCCTCCCCTACGAGCAGTACTTC.

The V and J genes are TRBV24-1 and TRBJ2-2; 11 bases agree with TRBD1. The J segment lost 1 base and the V segment lost 9 bases, leaving 9 bases of the junction unmatched. CDR1 and CDR2 (germline): KGHDR, SFDVKD. The CDR3 loop spans 17 amino acids. As DNA, the CDR3 is TGTGCCACCCAACGGACAGGGGGCGTTCAGAACACCGGGGAGCTGTTTTTT. Protein: CATQRTGGVQNTGELFF.

This chain uses TRBV7-9 with TRBJ1-3; no clear D gene. The CDR3 spans 15 residues. The germline V and J ends were trimmed by 0 bases and 2 bases, with 8 bases remaining between them. Germline assignment: CDR1 SEHNR and CDR2 FQNEAQ (reference sequence). This CDR3 reads CASSLAGGAGNTIYF. The CDR3 nucleotides read TGTGCCAGCAGCTTAGCGGGCGGGGCTGGAAACACCATATATTTT.

The CDR3 DNA follows: TGTGCCAGCAGCTTATCTGGCGGCGAGGAGACCCAGTACTTC. It codes for CASSLSGGEETQYF. This rearrangement joins TRBV11-3 to TRBJ2-5; D call uncertain. Trimming took 2 bases from V and 5 from J, leaving 12 bases between them. The CDR3 covers 14 residues. Germline values: CDR1 SGHNT, CDR2 YENEEA.

This chain joins TRBV7-3 and TRBJ2-3; D is uncertain. The CDR3 totals 16 residues. CDR1 SGHTA and CDR2 FQGTGA come from the germline V gene. V lost 5 bases, J lost 2 bases, and 17 bases lay in between. The CDR3 coding sequence is TGTGCCAGCAGCCAAGGAGTAAGCGCCGACACAGATACGCAGTATTTT. Amino acids: CASSQGVSADTDTQYF. The whole variable domain, remainder taken from reference TRBV7-3 and TRBJ2-3, is GAGVSQTPSNKVTEKGKYVELRCDPISGHTALYWYRQSLGQGPEFLIYFQGTGAADDSGLPNDRFFAVRPEGSVSTLKIQRTERGDSAVYLCASSQGVSADTDTQYFGPGTRLTVL.

Only a few counts were recorded for this clone. V and J are TRBV9 and TRBJ1-6; TRBD1 aligns across 8 bases. V shed 1 base and J 8 bases; nucleotides not matched to a gene: 5. CDR1 SGDLS and CDR2 YYNGEE come from the germline V gene. This CDR3 is built from 15 residues. This CDR3 is CASSVRQGQDSPLHF. The CDR3 DNA reads TGTGCCAGCAGCGTAAGACAGGGACAGGATTCACCCCTCCACTTT.

The CDR3 spells CASSFDSRQGFYGYTF. CDR3 sequence (DNA): TGTGCCAGTAGCTTCGACTCGAGACAGGGGTTCTATGGCTACACCTTC. The chain carries TRBV19 and TRBJ1-2, with 8 positions matching TRBD1. The CDR3 totals 16 residues. Germline-derived CDR1 and CDR2 are LNHDA and SQIVND (reference sequence). V shed 6 bases, J shed 4 bases, and the junction held 13 bases outside the gene matches. The full variable domain, its missing parts supplied by reference TRBV19 and TRBJ1-2, is DGGITQSPKYLFRKEGQNVTLSCEQNLNHDAMYWYRQDPGQGLRLIYYSQIVNDFQKGDIAEGYSVSREKKESFPLTVTSAQKNPTAFYLCASSFDSRQGFYGYTFGSGTRLTVV.